The 30 T cell receptor beta chains below were found in one sample sequenced in a study of tumor-infiltrating lymphocytes in primary liver carcinoma. Total RNA (approximately 500 ng) served as template for TCR beta cDNA synthesis primed by a constant-region primer. For TCR beta, libraries were produced by three nested multiplex PCR rounds using slightly modified ARM-PCR. Amplification in the first two PCR rounds was performed using TRBV1-TRBV30 forward primers and a C-beta reverse primer for 9 to 11 cycles each. MiXCR was run by TCRdb on the multiplex PCR reads, yielding one entry per CDR3 protein. The sample contains about 21,000 distinct CDR3 sequences, approximately 79% of which appear only once. Each 20-30 mg portion of unsorted bulk tissue served as the source for co-extraction of RNA and DNA. Sequencing was performed on liver tumor tissue from sampling region 1. The subset denotes: tumor region T1, superior pole. The receptors were sampled from a man between 40 and 49 years old with primary liver carcinoma and hepatitis B virus infection.

This clonotype was counted a few times. The CDR3 DNA sequence: TGTGCCAGTACCCCTTATAGTGGGCCTACTGAAGCTTTCTTT. Protein product: CASTPYSGPTEAFF. The chain joins TRBV12-3 or TRBV12-4 to TRBJ1-1; D is unclear. The CDR3 runs 14 residues. Trimming stripped 9 bases from V and 5 bases from J, with 19 bases between.

Points on this clonotype: The junction does not match germline at one end; this may be a read error. The chain carries TRBV6-5 and TRBJ2-7, with 8 bases matching TRBD1. CDR1 is MNHEY and CDR2 is SVGAGI in the germline V gene. CDR3 size: 14 residues. The CDR3 DNA follows: TGTGTCAGCGGTGCCCGGACAGGGAACTACGAGCAGTACTTC. This encodes CVSGARTGNYEQYF.

On this clonotype itself: As the CDR3 is not closed by the conserved phenylalanine or tryptophan, this likely results from a read error. V gene TRBV6-2 or TRBV6-3 combines with J gene TRBJ2-2, with a weak D call TRBD2 (5 bases). Germline CDR1 reads MNHEY; CDR2 reads SVGEGT. The CDR3 sequence is 14 residues long. As DNA, the CDR3 is TGTGCCATCAGTTACACAGTTAACACCGGGGAACTGTTTGTT. It is translated as CAISYTVNTGELFV.

As regards this clonotype: At one end the junction does not follow the germline gene, possibly because of a read error. This rearrangement joins TRBV4-1 to TRBJ2-7; perhaps TRBD2 as D (6 bases). Germline CDR1 reads MGHRA; CDR2 reads YSYEKL. The CDR3 length is 15 residues. The CDR3 DNA reads TGCGCCGGCAGCCAAGATCTGGGAGGTGGCTACGAGCAGTATTTC. Its translation is CAGSQDLGGGYEQYF.

As for this clonotype: One junction end does not reproduce the germline sequence, and a read error may be involved. V gene TRBV4-1 combines with J gene TRBJ1-1; 8 nucleotides line up with TRBD1. Germline lookup yields CDR1 MGHRA and CDR2 YSYEKL. The CDR3 spans 15 residues. CDR3 protein: CASSHGRGRNTDAFF. The CDR3 DNA reads as TGCGCCAGCAGCCATGGCAGGGGGCGAAATACTGATGCTTTCTTT.

About this clonotype: Possible read error: a much larger clone is one base away. The chain's CDR3 is CASSLGQGDSYTF. CDR3 DNA: TGTGCCAGCAGCCTGGGACAGGGAGACAGCTACACCTTC. The gene calls are TRBV5-8 and TRBJ1-2; 9 nucleotides match TRBD1. The J segment lost 9 bases and the V segment lost 4 bases, leaving 7 bases of the junction unmatched. Germline lookup yields CDR1 SGHTS and CDR2 YDEGEE. This CDR3 is 13 amino acids long.

A note on this clonotype: Likely a read error: the CDR3 ends without its conserved phenylalanine or tryptophan. The CDR3 sequence: CASSPERRLSQYGYTL. As DNA, the CDR3 is TGTGCCAGTAGCCCCGAGCGCAGGCTGTCCCAGTATGGCTACACCTTG. This chain connects TRBV7-9 to TRBJ1-2, with D unresolved. Trimming removed 9 bases from V and 5 bases from J, with 25 bases in between. Germline loops: CDR1 SEHNR, CDR2 FQNEAQ (reference sequence). The CDR3 extends over 16 amino acids.

Concerning this clonotype: The junction departs from germline at one end; a sequencing error may be responsible. CDR3 coding DNA: TGTGCCAGCACCAAAATCCCCCGGGACAGCATACCTTACTCTAGGGCCAACGTCCTGACTTTC. This gives the protein CASTKIPRDSIPYSRANVLTF. The V and J genes are TRBV11-3 and TRBJ2-6; 7 positions agree with TRBD1. Germline V lookup: CDR1 SGHNT, CDR2 YENEEA. This CDR3 has 21 amino acids.

With regard to this clonotype: One end of the junction fails to match germline, which may point to a read error. V usage is TRBV7-9 and J usage is TRBJ1-5; D is ambiguous. There are 12 residues in the CDR3. Germline lookup yields CDR1 SEHNR and CDR2 FQNEAQ (reference sequence). The chain's CDR3 is CTSSIHFEPQHF. The CDR3 bases are TGTACCAGCAGCATACATTTTGAGCCCCAGCATTTT.

Comments on this clonotype: At one end, the junction sequence differs from germline, possibly due to a read error. This rearrangement joins TRBV11-3 to TRBJ2-1, with 8 bases fitting TRBD2. Germline V gene data show CDR1 as SGHNT and CDR2 as YENEEA. The CDR3 has 15 residues. The DNA for the CDR3 is TGTGCCGGCAGCGCAGGGACTAGAGAGGTTAATGAGCAGTTCTTC. Protein product: CAGSAGTREVNEQFF.

This clonotype occurred many times. The chain links TRBV10-2 to TRBJ2-6; no clear D gene. Germline CDR1 is WSHSY and CDR2 is SAAADI. V was cut by 4 bases and J by 0 bases, with 4 bases left in between. The CDR3 extends over 14 amino acids. The CDR3 sequence is CASSVVSGANVLTF. The CDR3 region has the DNA TGCGCCAGCAGTGTGGTCTCTGGGGCCAACGTCCTGACTTTC.

With regard to this clonotype: Mismatch with germline at one junction end may stem from a read error. This chain links TRBV6-5 with TRBJ2-7, with D perhaps matching TRBD1 (5 bases). The CDR3 consists of 12 residues. Germline CDR1 MNHEY, CDR2 SVGAGI. The CDR3 coding sequence is TGTGCTAATGGACACTTCTCCTACGAACAGTACTTC. Its protein is CANGHFSYEQYF.

This clonotype showed up just once. One end of the junction does not line up with germline, which may come from a read error. This chain links TRBV30 with TRBJ2-7; TRBD2 is a possible D gene (5 bases). The length of the CDR3 is 12 residues. Germline-derived CDR1 and CDR2 are GTSNPN and SVGIG (reference sequence). The CDR3 bases are TGTGCCTCGGATAGCGACCCCTATGAGCAGTACTTC. This codes for CASDSDPYEQYF.

This clonotype was counted ten times or more. A single base separates this from a much larger clone, so it may be a read error. The V call is TRBV5-1, the J call TRBJ1-1, with D unclear. In germline, CDR1 is SGHRS, CDR2 YFSETQ. The CDR3 loop spans 13 amino acids. The CDR3 sequence: CASSLAGNTEALF. The CDR3 region has the DNA TGCGCCAGCAGCTTGGCCGGGAACACTGAAGCTCTCTTT.

As regards this clonotype: This CDR3 fails to terminate in the conserved phenylalanine or tryptophan, so it likely reflects a read error. The chain joins TRBV20-1 to TRBJ1-2; 11 nucleotides agree with TRBD1. V shed 0 bases and J 5 bases; nucleotides not matched to a gene: 5. CDR3 length: 15 residues. CDR1 DFQATT and CDR2 SNEGSKA come from the germline V gene (reference sequence). CDR3 nucleotide sequence: TGCAGTGCTAGAGACGGGGACAGGGGGGAGTATGGCTACACCTTG. This gives the protein CSARDGDRGEYGYTL.

Ten or more counts support this clonotype. The chain recombines TRBV28 with TRBJ2-2; D tentatively fits TRBD1 or TRBD2 (5 bases each). Trimming took off 6 bases at V and 5 bases at J, with 19 bases between the two ends. This CDR3 has 16 amino acids. Germline assignment: CDR1 MDHEN and CDR2 SYDVKM. Here the CDR3 reads CASSPPGDRLTGELFF. The CDR3 bases are TGTGCCAGCAGCCCCCCCGGGGACCGGTTAACCGGGGAGCTGTTTTTT.

V usage is TRBV11-1 and J usage is TRBJ2-7; possible D gene TRBD1, 5 bases. The V end lost 7 bases, the J end lost 3 bases, and 10 bases lay between the germline ends. Germline V gene lookup returns CDR1 SGHAT and CDR2 FQDESV (reference sequence). The CDR3 contains 12 residues. The CDR3 loop reads CASTSDSYEQYF. CDR3 DNA: TGTGCCAGCACCTCCGACAGCTACGAGCAGTACTTC.

This clonotype was seen just once. Germline and junction disagree at one end, which may indicate a read error. The chain is built from TRBV28 and TRBJ2-3, with D hard to call. Germline V gene data show CDR1 as MDHEN and CDR2 as SYDVKM. CDR3 length equals 17 residues. The CDR3 loop is CVSSIPRATSISDTQYF. CDR3 coding DNA: TGTGTCAGCAGTATCCCTCGGGCTACAAGTATCTCAGATACGCAGTATTTT.

The rearrangement uses TRBV29-1 and TRBJ1-3; no reliable D call. V dropped 0 bases and J dropped 0 bases, with 15 bases sitting between them. Germline V lookup: CDR1 SQVTM, CDR2 ANQGSEA. The CDR3 is 17 amino acids. For the CDR3, the DNA is TGCAGCGTTGAAGATCTAGCAGAAGCGTACTCTGGAAACACCATATATTTT. Amino acids: CSVEDLAEAYSGNTIYF.

The chain links TRBV30 to TRBJ2-2; D possibly uses TRBD1 or TRBD2 (6 bases each). This CDR3 comprises 14 residues. Germline assignment: CDR1 GTSNPN and CDR2 SVGIG (reference sequence). V shed 4 bases and J shed 5 bases, with 14 bases lying between them. The CDR3 is CAWITRGGTGELFF. CDR3 in DNA: TGTGCCTGGATCACCCGAGGGGGGACCGGGGAGCTGTTTTTT.

Regarding this clonotype: The final CDR3 position lacks the conserved phenylalanine or tryptophan, pointing to a likely read error. The chain combines TRBV6-5 with TRBJ2-5; TRBD1 is a possible D gene (5 bases). CDR1 MNHEY and CDR2 SVGAGI come from the germline V gene. The CDR3 sequence is 17 residues long. CDR3 DNA sequence: TGTGCCAGCAATTACTCCCGGACCCTTAGGGGACAAGAGACCCAGTACCTC. It translates to CASNYSRTLRGQETQYL.

On this clonotype: The conserved phenylalanine or tryptophan is not found at the CDR3 terminus, so this likely reflects a read error. It is unclear where the CDR3 begins or ends on the DNA, so no DNA is shown, and the CDR3 is as TCRdb lists it. The chain carries TRBV4-3 and TRBJ2-7; the tabulated D call, TRBD2, remains unverified against the DNA. The V gene's germline CDR1 is LGHNA and CDR2 YSLEER. The CDR3 comprises 15 residues, both ends counted. This CDR3 reads CASSQGRETPYEQYL.

With respect to this clonotype: The missing conserved phenylalanine or tryptophan at the end of this CDR3 makes a read error likely. The V call is TRBV6-6, the J call TRBJ2-7; 11 bases line up with TRBD2. The germline CDR1 and CDR2 sequences are MNHNY and SVGAGI (reference sequence). The CDR3 is 15 residues long. The CDR3 spells CVSGSGASGRYEQYL. The CDR3 coding sequence is TGTGTCAGCGGTTCCGGGGCTAGCGGGAGGTACGAGCAGTACCTC.

The chain couples TRBV6-2 or TRBV6-3 to TRBJ2-1; TRBD2 agrees at 7 bases. Per the germline V gene, CDR1 is MNHEY and CDR2 is SVGEGT. CDR3 size: 16 residues. J gave up 6 bases and V 5 bases, and 13 bases lay outside the gene matches. DNA for the CDR3: TGTGCCAGCAGTCTCTGGGGGAGCGGGAAGATCAATGAGCAGTTCTTC. Translation gives CASSLWGSGKINEQFF.

On this clonotype itself: It may be a read error: a sequence one base away is much more abundant. This CDR3 is missing its conserved last phenylalanine or tryptophan, likely due to a read error. The chain links TRBV11-2 to TRBJ2-7; a weak D match, TRBD2 (5 bases). This CDR3 spans 14 amino acids. Germline V gives CDR1 SGHAT, CDR2 FQNNGV. V shed 6 bases and J shed 7 bases, with 19 bases lying between them. The CDR3: CASSTTGLAEEQYI. For the CDR3, the DNA is TGTGCCAGCAGTACCACCGGACTCGCCGAGGAGCAGTACATC.

This clonotype was recorded a few times. A much larger clone differs from this one at a single base, so this may be a read error. The V and J genes are TRBV28 and TRBJ1-4; possible D gene TRBD1, 6 bases. Germline CDR1 is MDHEN and CDR2 is SYDVKM. The CDR3 sequence is 14 residues long. V was shortened by 5 bases and J by 0 bases, with 7 bases between the two germline ends. As DNA, the CDR3 is TGTGCCAGCAGTACAGGGACAACTAATGAAAAACTGTTTTTT. This gives the protein CASSTGTTNEKLFF.

Judged by abundance, this clonotype is medium-sized. The rearrangement joins TRBV29-1 to TRBJ2-1; TRBD2 agrees at 8 bases. The CDR3 consists of 13 residues. Germline CDR1 and CDR2: SQVTM and ANQGSEA. V shed 8 bases and J 5 bases; nucleotides not matched to a gene: 8. In nucleotides, the CDR3 is TGCAGCCTACCGGGACTAGGAGACAATGAGCAGTTCTTC. This sequence encodes CSLPGLGDNEQFF.

Comments on this clonotype: A read error may account for a junction end that differs from germline. The genes are TRBV5-1 and TRBJ2-3; the D gene is possibly TRBD2 (5 bases). This CDR3 has 15 amino acids. Germline CDR1 SGHRS, CDR2 YFSETQ. This CDR3 is CASSLQQPSTVTQYF. CDR3 bases: TGCGCCAGTAGCCTTCAGCAACCTAGCACAGTTACGCAGTATTTT.

Notes on this clonotype: A read error is likely, as this CDR3 ends without the conserved phenylalanine or tryptophan. CDR3 loop: CASSPEGRLSLYGYTI. The CDR3 DNA reads as TGTGCCAGCAGCCCCGAGGGCAGGCTGTCCCTGTATGGGTACACCATC. V usage is TRBV7-9 and J usage is TRBJ1-2; D gene uncertain. The CDR3 totals 16 residues. Germline CDR1 SEHNR, CDR2 FQNEAQ (reference sequence).

This rearrangement joins TRBV5-1 to TRBJ2-3; the D gene is possibly TRBD2 (5 bases). Germline V gives CDR1 SGHRS, CDR2 YFSETQ. The CDR3 covers 16 residues. Deletions cut 5 bases from V and 5 bases from J, with 21 bases between. The CDR3 is CASSLGAEDWGDTQYF. The CDR3 DNA sequence: TGCGCCAGCAGTTTAGGAGCGGAGGATTGGGGAGATACGCAGTATTTT.